This T cell receptor (beta chain) was sequenced during a study of blood T cell repertoires in COVID-19. Study details: Samples taken during acute and convalescent COVID-19 were collected in the United States, Italy and Spain.

Germline-derived CDR1 and CDR2 are MNHEY and SVGEGT. V dropped 2 bases and J dropped 0; count of bases not matched to a gene: 12. The CDR3 length is 18 residues. The protocol was immunoSEQ multiplex PCR, while the TCRdb copy is restricted to in-frame clones and leaves out a portion. The table includes over 150,000 clones, around 84% detected once. The source material was peripheral blood. The V and J genes are TRBV6-2 or TRBV6-3 and TRBJ1-1; 7 nucleotides agree with TRBD1. This clonotype originated in a man between 60 and 75 years old with COVID-19, enrolled during active disease. Here the CDR3 DNA reads TGTGCCAGCAGTTACCGCACGACAGGGAGGATGATGAACACTGAAGCTTTCTTT. Translated: CASSYRTTGRMMNTEAFF.